This T cell receptor beta chain was found in a study of blood T cell repertoires in COVID-19. Study-level background: Some COVID-19 samples were acute and others convalescent; all came from the United States, Italy and Spain. T cells, B-cell-depleted T cells, or PBMCs provided the cDNA or gDNA that served as material.

The length of the CDR3 is 15 residues. Trimming took 4 bases from V and 4 from J; bases not matched to a gene: 7. Germline V lookup: CDR1 SGHRS, CDR2 YFSETQ. How the authors handled the data: How many nucleated cells were present was estimated from reference gene primer amplification. TCRdb's table, derived via immunoSEQ multiplex PCR, lists solely in-frame clones and lacks some. V and J calls plus clone size are reproduced from that table; the DNA served to infer D and trimming. Of about 150,000 clones listed, about nine tenths are singletons. Sequences were obtained from peripheral blood. The V call is TRBV5-1, the J call TRBJ2-2; 7 positions match TRBD1. This TCR was recovered from a woman in her fifties or sixties with active or convalescent COVID-19. The CDR3 region has the DNA TGCGCCAGCAGCCCGGCCACAGGGGTCACCGGGGAGCTGTTTTTT. Amino acids: CASSPATGVTGELFF.